This passage covers 21 T cell receptor beta chains from one sample sequenced in a study of cytomegalovirus exposure and HLA in healthy donors. PCR was performed using 60 Vbeta and 13 Jbeta primers. Repertoires were generated with immunoSEQ multiplex PCR, while TCRdb's copy carries only in-frame clones and drops some. The sample lists fewer than 150,000 clones, around 72% occurring once. Sequences were obtained from PBMCs. The receptors originated from a human donor in good health.

The rearrangement joins TRBV27 to TRBJ2-2; 12 positions agree with TRBD2. This CDR3 contains 17 residues. Trimming removed 6 bases from V and 3 bases from J; junction bases left unmatched: 8. Per germline, CDR1 MNHEY and CDR2 SMNVEV (reference sequence). The CDR3 is CASRKTSGRFDTGELFF. The CDR3 DNA reads as TGTGCCAGCAGAAAGACTAGCGGGAGATTCGACACCGGGGAGCTGTTTTTT.

This clone was seen more than once but under ten times. This chain joins TRBV5-1 and TRBJ1-4; no firm D call. The V and J ends lost 1 base and 3 bases respectively, with 10 bases between them. The length of the CDR3 is 15 residues. CDR1 SGHRS and CDR2 YFSETQ come from the germline V gene. CDR3 amino acids: CASSLQSGSNEKLFF. CDR3 nucleotides: TGCGCCAGCAGCTTGCAGTCCGGGTCTAATGAAAAACTGTTTTTT.

The chain has TRBV6-1 and TRBJ2-3; 8 bases align to TRBD2. V trimming: 3 bases; J trimming: 5 bases; junction bases outside the gene matches: 4. The germline V gene has CDR1 MNHNS and CDR2 SASEGT. This CDR3 contains 14 residues. The CDR3 is CASSDPRGGDTQYF. The CDR3, as DNA: TGTGCCAGCAGTGACCCTCGGGGGGGAGATACGCAGTATTTT.

V is TRBV27 and J is TRBJ1-4; TRBD1 agrees at 11 bases. The V segment lost 4 bases and the J segment 8 bases; nucleotides outside the gene matches: 6. Germline CDR1 is MNHEY and CDR2 is SMNVEV (reference sequence). The CDR3 has 15 amino acids. The DNA for the CDR3 is TGTGCCAGCAGTTGGACAGGGGGCGCAGGGGAAAAACTGTTTTTT. This codes for CASSWTGGAGEKLFF.

The chain recombines TRBV7-9 with TRBJ2-1, with D perhaps matching TRBD1 (7 bases). V lost 5 bases and J 4 bases, leaving 15 bases between the germline ends. Germline-derived CDR1 and CDR2 are SEHNR and FQNEAQ (reference sequence). This CDR3 spans 15 amino acids. Here the CDR3 DNA reads TGTGCCAGCAGCCCGCACAGGGGAGGTTACAATGAGCAGTTCTTC. Translating it yields CASSPHRGGYNEQFF.

The chain links TRBV5-8 to TRBJ1-2, with TRBD1 matching 8 bases. J lost 2 bases, V lost 4 bases, and 4 bases had no gene match. This CDR3 is 14 amino acids long. Germline assignment: CDR1 SGHTS and CDR2 YDEGEE. This CDR3 is CASSRDRRNYGYTF. The DNA of the CDR3 is TGTGCCAGCAGCAGGGACAGGAGGAACTATGGCTACACCTTC.

The CDR3 bases are TGCGCCAGCAGCTTGGGGGACTACCCCTACGAGCAGTACTTC. Protein product: CASSLGDYPYEQYF. The chain has TRBV5-1 and TRBJ2-7; TRBD2 matches 7 bases. The germline V gene has CDR1 SGHRS and CDR2 YFSETQ. After removal of 0 bases from V and 2 bases from J, the junction contained 2 bases not matched to a gene. The CDR3 consists of 14 residues.

The rearrangement joins TRBV9 to TRBJ2-1, with 9 bases fitting TRBD2. V lost 4 bases and J lost 4; bases outside the gene matches: 12. This CDR3 has 17 residues. Germline CDR1 SGDLS, CDR2 YYNGEE. The CDR3 DNA sequence: TGTGCCAGCAGCCCGGATGGGGCTAGCGGGATGTACAATGAGCAGTTCTTC. This codes for CASSPDGASGMYNEQFF.

The table lists this clone with many counts. This sequence joins TRBV6-1 and TRBJ2-7, with D perhaps matching TRBD1 (6 bases). Germline V gene lookup returns CDR1 MNHNS and CDR2 SASEGT. The CDR3 runs to 15 residues. With 1 base removed from V and 3 bases from J, the gap between germline ends came to 13 bases. CDR3: CASSEGLDSVYEQYF. In DNA, the CDR3 is TGTGCCAGCAGTGAAGGGTTGGACAGCGTCTACGAGCAGTACTTC.

The genes are TRBV5-5 and TRBJ2-7, with a possible D match to TRBD1 (7 bases). The V gene's germline CDR1 is SGHKS and CDR2 YYEKEE (reference sequence). Trimming left V 3 bases short and J 4 bases short, with 8 bases between. This CDR3 has 12 amino acids. Here the CDR3 DNA reads TGTGCCAGCAGCTCAGGGGGGTACGAGCAGTACTTC. Its translation: CASSSGGYEQYF.

This clone appeared a single time. V usage is TRBV7-2 and J usage is TRBJ2-1, with D maybe TRBD2 (6 bases). CDR1 is SGHTA and CDR2 is FQGNSA in the germline V gene. The V and J ends lost 4 bases and 5 bases respectively, with 12 bases between them. This CDR3 comprises 14 residues. The DNA for the CDR3 is TGTGCCAGCAGCTCCGCGACTAGTCACAATGAGCAGTTCTTC. Protein: CASSSATSHNEQFF.

This chain links TRBV6-1 with TRBJ2-7; D is ambiguous. Looked up from germline, CDR1 is MNHNS and CDR2 is SASEGT. Trimming took 3 bases from V and 3 from J, leaving 9 bases between them. The CDR3 spans 13 residues. The CDR3 coding sequence is TGTGCCAGCAGTGATGGGCCCCTCTACGAGCAGTACTTC. The encoded protein is CASSDGPLYEQYF.

CDR3 in DNA: TGTGCCAGTAGTACCGGGACAGGACTTTGGGAGCCCCAGCATTTT. Its protein product is CASSTGTGLWEPQHF. This rearrangement joins TRBV19 to TRBJ1-5, with 8 nucleotides matching TRBD1. The CDR3 length is 15 residues. Germline trimming cut 4 bases from V and 8 bases from J; bases unmatched to any gene: 10. Germline V CDR1 and CDR2: LNHDA, SQIVND (reference sequence).

The rearrangement links TRBV9 to TRBJ1-2, with D hard to call. CDR3 length: 12 amino acids. CDR1 and CDR2 from the germline V gene are SGDLS and YYNGEE. V was pared by 0 bases and J by 8 bases, with 8 bases between. The CDR3 loop is CASSVGTNGYTF. The CDR3 DNA reads TGTGCCAGCAGCGTAGGCACTAACGGCTACACCTTC.

This clone appeared once. The chain carries TRBV29-1 and TRBJ1-1; maybe TRBD1 (6 bases). CDR1 and CDR2 (germline): SQVTM, ANQGSEA. The CDR3 consists of 13 residues. V dropped 6 bases and J dropped 5 bases, with 16 bases sitting between them. The CDR3 loop is CSVQVGGQTEAFF. The CDR3 DNA reads TGCAGCGTCCAGGTCGGGGGGCAGACTGAAGCTTTCTTT.

This chain links TRBV30 with TRBJ1-2; D uncertain. Germline loops: CDR1 GTSNPN, CDR2 SVGIG (reference sequence). V was trimmed by 4 bases and J by 9 bases, leaving 12 bases between them. This CDR3 is 11 amino acids long. The CDR3 DNA follows: TGTGCCTGGATTGAGAGAGCTAGCTACACCTTC. Protein: CAWIERASYTF.

This chain links TRBV18 with TRBJ2-1; D possibly corresponds to TRBD2 (6 bases). This CDR3 has 17 amino acids. Trimming cost V 2 bases and J 0 bases, with 14 bases left between them. Germline V gene data show CDR1 as KGHSH and CDR2 as LQKENI. Written as DNA, the CDR3 is TGTGCCAGCTCACCATATCGGGGGAGGAGCTCCTACAATGAGCAGTTCTTC. Translation gives CASSPYRGRSSYNEQFF.

The CDR3 spells CAGSQGSPLHF. In DNA form, the CDR3 reads TGTGCCGGGTCGCAGGGGTCACCCCTCCACTTT. V is TRBV2 and J is TRBJ1-6; a possible D gene is TRBD1 (6 bases). The CDR3 sequence is 11 residues long. The V end was cut by 11 bases, the J end by 10 bases, with 12 bases between. Looked up from germline, CDR1 is SNHLY and CDR2 is FYNNEI.

This clone was seen only a few times. This chain connects TRBV5-1 to TRBJ2-2; 8 nucleotides match TRBD2. The CDR3 is made up of 15 amino acids. The V and J ends lost 5 bases and 1 base, in that order; junction bases with no gene match: 4. Germline V gene lookup returns CDR1 SGHRS and CDR2 YFSETQ. CDR3 DNA sequence: TGCGCCAGCAGACGCCTAGCGGGGAACACCGGGGAGCTGTTTTTT. The encoded protein is CASRRLAGNTGELFF. The whole variable domain, remainder taken from reference TRBV5-1 and TRBJ2-2, is KAGVTQTPRYLIKTRGQQVTLSCSPISGHRSVSWYQQTPGQGLQFLFEYFSETQRNKGNFPGRFSGRQFSNSRSEMNVSTLELGDSALYLCASRRLAGNTGELFFGEGSRLTVL.

The chain links TRBV6-1 to TRBJ1-5; D is uncertain. Trimming left V 2 bases short and J 1 base short, with 9 bases between. This CDR3 is 15 amino acids long. Germline CDR1 reads MNHNS; CDR2 reads SASEGT. CDR3 nucleotides: TGTGCCAGCAGTGAACAGAGGGTAAGCAATCAGCCCCAGCATTTT. Translation: CASSEQRVSNQPQHF.

The chain recombines TRBV6-5 with TRBJ1-1, with 7 bases that match TRBD1. CDR1 and CDR2 (germline): MNHEY, SVGAGI. Trimming cost V 6 bases and J 6 bases; bases outside gene matches: 7. CDR3 length: 13 residues. CDR3 amino acids: CASSPYRGPEAFF. The DNA of the CDR3 is TGTGCCAGCAGCCCATACAGGGGTCCTGAAGCTTTCTTT.